The 7 T cell receptor beta chains given below trace back to one sample, sequenced in a study of OX40 agonist ivuxolimab in advanced cancers. TCRdb keeps only in-frame clones here, not all; method: immunoSEQ multiplex PCR. The sample holds tens of thousands of clones; roughly 83% are singletons and the top ten take around an eighth. Sample: CD4+ or CD8+ T cells sorted from blood, taken in a trial of the OX40 agonist ivuxolimab. Source of these receptors: an adult with an advanced solid tumor such as melanoma, head and neck, liver or kidney cancer.

In this sample, this clone turned up a few times. The chain is built from TRBV27 and TRBJ1-1; D possibly corresponds to TRBD1 (6 bases). Looked up from germline, CDR1 is MNHEY and CDR2 is SMNVEV (reference sequence). The germline V and J ends were trimmed by 6 bases and 0 bases, with 23 bases remaining between them. The CDR3 consists of 18 residues. The CDR3 protein is CASSPGQGYIPMNTEAFF. In DNA, the CDR3 is TGTGCCAGCAGCCCTGGGCAGGGGTACATCCCAATGAACACTGAAGCTTTCTTT.

Turning to this clone: Germline is not matched at one junction end, which may reflect a read error. The chain has TRBV2 and TRBJ2-1; 8 bases line up with TRBD2. This CDR3 comprises 17 residues. Germline loops: CDR1 SNHLY, CDR2 FYNNEI. The CDR3 region has the DNA TGTGCCAGCAGGGACCTTTTAGAGCGGGGGTCCTTCAATGAGCAGTTCTTC. Protein: CASRDLLERGSFNEQFF.

The chain uses TRBV7-9 and TRBJ2-7, with TRBD2 matching 8 bases. CDR3 length: 18 residues. V lost 3 bases and J lost 4; bases outside the gene matches: 17. Germline lookup yields CDR1 SEHNR and CDR2 FQNEAQ (reference sequence). The DNA of the CDR3 is TGTGCCAGCAGCTTGGGGACTAGTTCTTATAGTACCCTATACGAGCAGTACTTC. It translates to CASSLGTSSYSTLYEQYF.

The J gene is TRBJ1-1, the V gene TRBV19; D perhaps matches TRBD1 (6 bases). The CDR3 totals 15 residues. Deletions cut 4 bases from V and 2 bases from J, with 14 bases between. Germline-derived CDR1 and CDR2 are LNHDA and SQIVND (reference sequence). The CDR3 here is CASSTTGGHNTEAFF. CDR3 sequence (DNA): TGTGCCAGTAGTACTACCGGGGGCCATAACACTGAAGCTTTCTTT.

The V and J genes are TRBV5-1 and TRBJ2-3; 8 bases align to TRBD2. The V segment lost 4 bases and the J segment 2 bases; nucleotides outside the gene matches: 6. This CDR3 spans 15 amino acids. The germline CDR1 and CDR2 sequences are SGHRS and YFSETQ. The CDR3 region has the DNA TGCGCCAGCAGCCCCCGCGGGGGGCCCACAGATACGCAGTATTTT. It yields the protein CASSPRGGPTDTQYF.

V and J are TRBV29-1 and TRBJ2-1; no clear D gene. The CDR3 is made up of 12 amino acids. V shed 3 bases and J shed 6 bases, with 9 bases lying between them. Germline CDR1 is SQVTM and CDR2 is ANQGSEA. The CDR3 is CSVDGRRNEQFF. The CDR3 DNA sequence: TGCAGCGTTGATGGGCGGCGCAATGAGCAGTTCTTC.

This clone was counted once. The same CDR3 arises from other DNA sequences in this sample as well. The chain is built from TRBV5-4 and TRBJ2-5, with D possibly being TRBD2 (7 bases). This CDR3 region has 14 residues. Trimming took off 4 bases at V and 2 bases at J, with 12 bases between the two ends. Germline CDR1 is SGHNT and CDR2 is YYREEE (reference sequence). CDR3 amino acids: CASSPGGSQETQYF. CDR3 nucleotide sequence: TGTGCCAGCAGCCCGGGGGGCAGTCAAGAGACCCAGTACTTC.